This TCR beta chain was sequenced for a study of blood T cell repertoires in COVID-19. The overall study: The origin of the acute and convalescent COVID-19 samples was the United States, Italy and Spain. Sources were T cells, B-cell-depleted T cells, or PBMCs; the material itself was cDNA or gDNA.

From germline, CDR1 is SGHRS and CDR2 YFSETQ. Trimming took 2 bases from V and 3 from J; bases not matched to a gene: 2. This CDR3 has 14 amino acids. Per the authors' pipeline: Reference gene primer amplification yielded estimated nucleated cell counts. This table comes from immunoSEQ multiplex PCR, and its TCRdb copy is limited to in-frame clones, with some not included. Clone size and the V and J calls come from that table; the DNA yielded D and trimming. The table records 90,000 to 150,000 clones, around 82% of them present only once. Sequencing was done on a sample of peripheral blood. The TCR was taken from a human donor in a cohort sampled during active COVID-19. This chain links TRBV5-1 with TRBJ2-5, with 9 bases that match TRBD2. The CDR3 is CASSFASGEETQYF. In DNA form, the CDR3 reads TGCGCCAGCAGCTTCGCTAGCGGGGAAGAGACCCAGTACTTC. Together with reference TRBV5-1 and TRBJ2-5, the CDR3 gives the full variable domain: KAGVTQTPRYLIKTRGQQVTLSCSPISGHRSVSWYQQTPGQGLQFLFEYFSETQRNKGNFPGRFSGRQFSNSRSEMNVSTLELGDSALYLCASSFASGEETQYFGPGTRLLVL.